This T cell receptor beta chain was found in a study of shared clonotypes between healthy human individuals. Germline-derived CDR1 and CDR2 are LNHDA and SQIVND (reference sequence). Trimming pared 3 bases from V and 2 bases from J, leaving 16 bases between. The CDR3 runs to 17 residues. About this clone: Its cognate antigen is unknown.

Findings and limits, study-wide: Generation probabilities of non-shared clonotypes were lower (relative to those shared by all four donors).

This table comes from immunoSEQ multiplex PCR, and its TCRdb copy is limited to in-frame clones, with some not included. This table has 2,500,000 or so clones, over 85% appearing once. The clonotype comes from a young man in good health. Some clones in this sample may be carry-over from other donors' samples. The source material was naive CD4+ T cells from PBMCs. Indicated subset: CD45RA+ positively selected. V usage is TRBV19 and J usage is TRBJ1-4, with D perhaps matching TRBD1 (5 bases). As DNA, the CDR3 is TGTGCCAGTAGTATGGGAGGCCGAGGGGCGACTAATGAAAAACTGTTTTTT. Its protein is CASSMGGRGATNEKLFF.